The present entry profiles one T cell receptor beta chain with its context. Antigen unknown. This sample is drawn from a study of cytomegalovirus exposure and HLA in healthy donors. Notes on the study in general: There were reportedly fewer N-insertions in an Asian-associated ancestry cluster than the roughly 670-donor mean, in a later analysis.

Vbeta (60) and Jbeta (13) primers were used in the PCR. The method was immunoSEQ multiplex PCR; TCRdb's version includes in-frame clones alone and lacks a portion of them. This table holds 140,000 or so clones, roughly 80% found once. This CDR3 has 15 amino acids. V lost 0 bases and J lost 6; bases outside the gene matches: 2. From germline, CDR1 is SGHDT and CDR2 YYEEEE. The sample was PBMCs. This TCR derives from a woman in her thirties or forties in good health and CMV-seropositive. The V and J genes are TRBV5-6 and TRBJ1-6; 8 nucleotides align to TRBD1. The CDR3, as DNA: TGTGCCAGCAGCTTGGCCACAGGGGGTAATTCACCCCTCCACTTT. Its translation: CASSLATGGNSPLHF.